The entry below describes one T cell receptor (beta chain). The sample belongs to a study of blood T cell repertoires in COVID-19. Study information: Specimens from acute and convalescent COVID-19 originated in the United States, Italy and Spain. T cells, B-cell-depleted T cells, or PBMCs provided the cDNA or gDNA that served as material.

In the original workflow: Scientists estimated how many nucleated cells there were by amplifying reference gene primers. Using immunoSEQ multiplex PCR, the repertoire was profiled, and TCRdb retains in-frame clones only, with some absent. V, J and clone size reflect that table, while D and trimming were determined from the DNA. Among 200,000 to 300,000 clones, approximately 86% were seen once, and the ten largest hold over 0.55%. The CDR3 runs 16 residues. V gave up 4 bases and J gave up 5 bases; unmatched junction bases: 11. This clonotype originated in a human donor in a cohort sampled during active COVID-19. The genes are TRBV6-7 and TRBJ2-7; TRBD2 matches at 10 bases. TRBV6-7 has ORF status, its function being uncertain. The specimen sequenced was peripheral blood. CDR3 nucleotides: TGTGCCAGCAGTTTACTCGAGGGACTAGCGTTCCACGAGCAGTACTTC. The encoded protein is CASSLLEGLAFHEQYF.